The 13 T cell receptor beta chains below all came from one sample that was sequenced in a study of blood T cell repertoires in COVID-19. Some clones are missing from TCRdb's copy, which holds only in-frame ones; the method was immunoSEQ multiplex PCR. Here the sample spans about 200,000 clones, approximately 92% being singletons. Sequencing was done on a sample of peripheral blood. The receptor source for this set is a man aged 50 to 60 with acute or convalescent COVID-19.

This clone was detected once. This chain joins TRBV12-3 or TRBV12-4 and TRBJ1-1; the match to TRBD1 covers 7 bases. The CDR3 has 13 amino acids. With V trimmed by 7 bases and J by 5 bases, 7 bases remained unmatched. The CDR3 is CASTVAGGTEAFF. Here the CDR3 DNA reads TGTGCCAGCACGGTGGCAGGGGGAACTGAAGCTTTCTTT.

This clone was detected only once. The J gene is TRBJ2-1, the V gene TRBV14; 7 bases are shared with TRBD1. The CDR3 has 15 amino acids. With 0 bases clipped from V and 5 bases from J, the junction kept 4 bases outside the gene matches. Germline V gene data show CDR1 as SGHDN and CDR2 as FVKESK. This chain's CDR3 is CASSQDRGHNNEQFF. CDR3 sequence (DNA): TGTGCCAGCAGCCAAGATAGGGGGCACAACAATGAGCAGTTCTTC.

This chain links TRBV7-9 with TRBJ2-3, with 7 bases matching TRBD2. With V trimmed by 2 bases and J by 1 base, 6 bases remained unmatched. The length of the CDR3 is 16 residues. Germline V lookup: CDR1 SEHNR, CDR2 FQNEAQ (reference sequence). The CDR3 nucleotides are TGTGCCAGCAGCTTACGGGCGGGAGCAGGCACAGATACGCAGTATTTT. Encoded protein: CASSLRAGAGTDTQYF.

The chain uses TRBV7-8 and TRBJ1-3; unclear D gene. CDR3 length: 15 residues. Trimming took off 3 bases at V and 0 bases at J, with 9 bases between the two ends. Germline-derived CDR1 and CDR2 are SGHVS and FQNEAQ. The CDR3 DNA follows: TGTGCCAGCAGCTTGAGAAGCCTCTCTGGAAACACCATATATTTT. This encodes CASSLRSLSGNTIYF.

V usage is TRBV12-5 and J usage is TRBJ2-4, with a possible D match to TRBD2 (6 bases). Germline V gene lookup returns CDR1 LGHNT and CDR2 FRNRAP. V gave up 0 bases and J gave up 6 bases, with 15 bases separating them. The length of the CDR3 is 16 residues. CDR3 loop: CASGLVLGGEINIQYF. CDR3 DNA: TGTGCTAGTGGTTTGGTACTCGGCGGGGAGATAAACATTCAGTACTTC.

The CDR3 spells CASRGSGKRSNTQYF. CDR3 bases: TGTGCCAGCAGAGGTAGCGGAAAGAGGTCAAATACGCAGTATTTT. The rearrangement links TRBV2 to TRBJ2-3, with a tentative D call TRBD2 (6 bases). The CDR3 runs to 15 residues. From germline, CDR1 is SNHLY and CDR2 FYNNEI. V was clipped by 6 bases and J by 7 bases, with 20 bases between them.

The chain employs TRBV20-1 and TRBJ1-2, with D uncertain. CDR1 and CDR2 (germline): DFQATT, SNEGSKA (reference sequence). The V gene lost 6 bases and the J gene lost 9 bases, with 14 bases spanning the gap. The CDR3 is 11 residues long. The CDR3, as DNA: TGCAGTGCCCCTACAGTAGAGCGCTACACCTTC. Amino acids: CSAPTVERYTF.

This sequence joins TRBV21-1 and TRBJ2-3; the D call in the table, TRBD2, was not verified against the DNA. TRBV21-1 is listed as a pseudogene. This CDR3 contains 15 residues. CDR3 in amino acids: CASSPGLYRTDTQYF. CDR3 sequence (DNA): TGTGCCAGCAGTCCGGGTCTATATCGCACAGATACGCAGTATTTT.

In nucleotides, the CDR3 is TGTGCCAGCAGTTACAGGGGAACCACTGAAGCTTTCTTT. It encodes CASSYRGTTEAFF. The rearrangement uses TRBV6-2 or TRBV6-3 and TRBJ1-1, with a possible D match to TRBD1 (5 bases). Trimming took 2 bases from V and 4 from J, leaving 8 bases between them. This CDR3 has 13 amino acids. Germline V gene sequence: CDR1 MNHEY, CDR2 SVGEGT.

Turning to this clone: The junction differs from germline at one of its ends, possibly a read error. The chain couples TRBV6-5 to TRBJ1-1, with D tentatively TRBD1 (5 bases). CDR3 length: 15 amino acids. Germline CDR1 MNHEY, CDR2 SVGAGI. Here the CDR3 DNA reads TGTGCCAGCAGTCGTCTCATGGGGCTGAAGACTGAAGCTTTCTTT. Translated: CASSRLMGLKTEAFF.

The chain carries TRBV5-1 and TRBJ2-5, with TRBD1 as a possible D gene (5 bases). Between the trimmed V and J ends, which lost 0 bases and 0 bases, there was a span of 9 bases. The CDR3 covers 15 residues. Germline-derived CDR1 and CDR2 are SGHRS and YFSETQ. CDR3 nucleotides: TGCGCCAGCAGCTTGGCCGGCAGGGACCAAGAGACCCAGTACTTC. Its protein is CASSLAGRDQETQYF.

The V and J genes are TRBV30 and TRBJ2-3, with 8 bases that match TRBD2. V trimming: 6 bases; J trimming: 2 bases; junction bases outside the gene matches: 7. The CDR3 totals 14 residues. Germline-derived CDR1 and CDR2 are GTSNPN and SVGIG (reference sequence). CDR3 in DNA: TGTGCCTGCCCGGGGGGGACAATCACAGATACGCAGTATTTT. Amino acid sequence: CACPGGTITDTQYF.

The V and J genes are TRBV5-4 and TRBJ2-1; D is perhaps TRBD2 (6 bases). CDR3 length equals 16 residues. Trimming removed 6 bases at V and 0 bases at J, with 16 bases between. Per the germline V gene, CDR1 is SGHNT and CDR2 is YYREEE (reference sequence). The CDR3 sequence: CASMGGGMSSYNEQFF. CDR3 sequence (DNA): TGTGCCAGCATGGGGGGAGGCATGAGCTCCTACAATGAGCAGTTCTTC.